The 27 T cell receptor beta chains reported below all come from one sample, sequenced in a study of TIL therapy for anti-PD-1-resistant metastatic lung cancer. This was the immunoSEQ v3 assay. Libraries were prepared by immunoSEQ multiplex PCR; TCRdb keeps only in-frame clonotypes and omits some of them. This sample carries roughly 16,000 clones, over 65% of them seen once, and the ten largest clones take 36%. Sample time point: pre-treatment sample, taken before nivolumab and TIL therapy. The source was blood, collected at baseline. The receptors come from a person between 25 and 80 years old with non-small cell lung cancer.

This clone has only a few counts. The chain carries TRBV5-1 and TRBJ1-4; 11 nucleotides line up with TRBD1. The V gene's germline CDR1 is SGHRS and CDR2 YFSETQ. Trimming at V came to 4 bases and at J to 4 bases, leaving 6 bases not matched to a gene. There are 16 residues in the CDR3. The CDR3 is CASSGGQGADNEKLFF. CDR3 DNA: TGCGCCAGCAGCGGAGGACAGGGGGCTGATAATGAAAAACTGTTTTTT.

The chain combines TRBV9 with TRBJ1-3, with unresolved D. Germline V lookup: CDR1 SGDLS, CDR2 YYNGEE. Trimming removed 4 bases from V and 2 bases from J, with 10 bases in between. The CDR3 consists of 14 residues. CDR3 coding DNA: TGTGCCAGCAGCCTCCTTGGGGCTGGAAACACCATATATTTT. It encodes CASSLLGAGNTIYF.

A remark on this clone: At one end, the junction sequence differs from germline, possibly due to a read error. The CDR3 DNA reads as TGTGCCAGTAGAATAGGTAATTCCATGAACACTGAAGCTTTCTTT. It is translated as CASRIGNSMNTEAFF. V is TRBV19 and J is TRBJ1-1; D unresolved. Germline lookup yields CDR1 LNHDA and CDR2 SQIVND (reference sequence). This CDR3 is built from 15 residues.

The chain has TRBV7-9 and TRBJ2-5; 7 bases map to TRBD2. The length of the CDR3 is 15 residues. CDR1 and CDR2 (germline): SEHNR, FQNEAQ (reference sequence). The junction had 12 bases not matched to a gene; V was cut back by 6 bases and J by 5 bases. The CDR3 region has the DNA TGTGCCAGCAGATCCACTAGCGCCTCGTGGGAGACCCAGTACTTC. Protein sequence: CASRSTSASWETQYF.

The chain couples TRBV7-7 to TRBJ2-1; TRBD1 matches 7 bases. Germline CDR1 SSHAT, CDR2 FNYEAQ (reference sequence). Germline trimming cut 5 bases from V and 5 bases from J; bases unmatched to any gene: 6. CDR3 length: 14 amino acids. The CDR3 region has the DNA TGTGCCAGCAGCACAGGGGTTTTGGACAATGAGCAGTTCTTC. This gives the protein CASSTGVLDNEQFF.

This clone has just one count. CDR3 loop: CASSLMNSGGEPSGETQYF. As DNA, the CDR3 is TGTGCCAGCAGCTTGATGAATAGCGGGGGGGAGCCCTCAGGGGAGACCCAGTACTTC. The chain links TRBV7-7 to TRBJ2-5; 11 positions agree with TRBD2. CDR1 and CDR2 from the germline V gene are SSHAT and FNYEAQ (reference sequence). The CDR3 runs 19 residues. Trimming cost V 3 bases and J 5 bases; bases outside gene matches: 17.

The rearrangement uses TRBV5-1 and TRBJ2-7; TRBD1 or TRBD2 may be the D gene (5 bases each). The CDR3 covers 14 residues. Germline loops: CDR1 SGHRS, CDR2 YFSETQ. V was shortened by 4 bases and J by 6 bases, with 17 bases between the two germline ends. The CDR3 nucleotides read TGCGCCAGCAGCGTCCTCGGGGCAACGATCGAGCAGTACTTC. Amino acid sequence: CASSVLGATIEQYF.

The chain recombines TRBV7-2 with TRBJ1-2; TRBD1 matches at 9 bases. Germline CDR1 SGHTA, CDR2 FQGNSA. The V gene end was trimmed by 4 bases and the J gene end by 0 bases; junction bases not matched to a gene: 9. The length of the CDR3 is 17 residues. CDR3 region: CASSWAGQGLANYGYTF. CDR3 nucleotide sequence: TGTGCCAGCAGCTGGGCCGGACAGGGGCTTGCTAACTATGGCTACACCTTC.

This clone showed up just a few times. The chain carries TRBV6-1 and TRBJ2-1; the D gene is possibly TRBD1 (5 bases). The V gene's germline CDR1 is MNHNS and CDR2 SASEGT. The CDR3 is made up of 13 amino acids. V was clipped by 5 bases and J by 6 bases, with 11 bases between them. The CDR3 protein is CASSPTRGNEQFF. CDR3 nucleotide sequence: TGTGCCAGCAGTCCCACAAGGGGCAATGAGCAGTTCTTC.

DNA of the CDR3: TGTGCCAGCAGCCTAAATAGCTGGGGGGAGACCCAGTACTTC. Translating gives CASSLNSWGETQYF. The chain links TRBV7-7 to TRBJ2-5, with D perhaps TRBD1 or TRBD2 (5 bases each). V lost 5 bases to trimming and J lost 5 bases, with 15 bases between them. CDR1 is SSHAT, CDR2 FNYEAQ, per germline (reference sequence). There are 14 residues in the CDR3.

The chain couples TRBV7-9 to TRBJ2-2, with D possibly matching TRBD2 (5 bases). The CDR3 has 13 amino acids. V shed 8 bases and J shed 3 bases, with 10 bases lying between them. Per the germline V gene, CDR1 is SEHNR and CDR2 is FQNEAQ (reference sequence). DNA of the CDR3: TGTGCCAGCCAACTAGGCTACACCGGGGAGCTGTTTTTT. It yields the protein CASQLGYTGELFF.

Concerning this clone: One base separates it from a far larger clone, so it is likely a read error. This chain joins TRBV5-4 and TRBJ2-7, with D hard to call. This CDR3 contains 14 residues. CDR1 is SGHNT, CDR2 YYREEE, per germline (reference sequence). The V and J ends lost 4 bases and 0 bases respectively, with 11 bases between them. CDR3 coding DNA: TGTGCCAGCAGCCTCGGAATTTCCTCCTACGAGCAGTACTTC. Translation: CASSLGISSYEQYF.

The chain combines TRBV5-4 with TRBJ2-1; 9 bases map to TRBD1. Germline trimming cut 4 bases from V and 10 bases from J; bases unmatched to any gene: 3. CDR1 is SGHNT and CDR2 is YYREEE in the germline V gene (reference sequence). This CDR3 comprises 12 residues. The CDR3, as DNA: TGTGCCAGCAGCCTTGACAGGGGGGAGCAGTTCTTC. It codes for CASSLDRGEQFF.

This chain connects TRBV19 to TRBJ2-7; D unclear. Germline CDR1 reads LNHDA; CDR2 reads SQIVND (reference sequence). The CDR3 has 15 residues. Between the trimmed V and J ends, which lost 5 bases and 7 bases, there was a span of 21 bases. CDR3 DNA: TGTGCCAGTAGTCCCCGCGGCGGCTTCCCTGAGGAGCAGTACTTC. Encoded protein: CASSPRGGFPEEQYF. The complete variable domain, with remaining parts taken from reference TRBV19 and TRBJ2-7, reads DGGITQSPKYLFRKEGQNVTLSCEQNLNHDAMYWYRQDPGQGLRLIYYSQIVNDFQKGDIAEGYSVSREKKESFPLTVTSAQKNPTAFYLCASSPRGGFPEEQYFGPGTRLTVT.

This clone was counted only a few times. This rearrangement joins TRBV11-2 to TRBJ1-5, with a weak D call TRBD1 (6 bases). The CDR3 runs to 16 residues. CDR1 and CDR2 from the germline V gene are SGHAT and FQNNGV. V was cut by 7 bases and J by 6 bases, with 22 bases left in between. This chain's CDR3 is CASTPEAGRGIQPQHF. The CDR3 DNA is TGTGCCAGCACCCCCGAAGCAGGGAGGGGGATTCAGCCCCAGCATTTT.

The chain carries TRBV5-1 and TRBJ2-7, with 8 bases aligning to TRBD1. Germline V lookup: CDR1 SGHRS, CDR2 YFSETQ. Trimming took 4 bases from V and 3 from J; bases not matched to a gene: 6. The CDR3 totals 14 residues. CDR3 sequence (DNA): TGCGCCAGCAGCATGCGACAGGGGTTCTACGAGCAGTACTTC. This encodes CASSMRQGFYEQYF.

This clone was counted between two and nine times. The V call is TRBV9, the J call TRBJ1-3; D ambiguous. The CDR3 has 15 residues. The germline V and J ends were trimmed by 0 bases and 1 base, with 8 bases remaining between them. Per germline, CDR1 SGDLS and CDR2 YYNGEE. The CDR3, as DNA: TGTGCCAGCAGCGTAGGTTTATCATCTGGAAACACCATATATTTT. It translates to CASSVGLSSGNTIYF.

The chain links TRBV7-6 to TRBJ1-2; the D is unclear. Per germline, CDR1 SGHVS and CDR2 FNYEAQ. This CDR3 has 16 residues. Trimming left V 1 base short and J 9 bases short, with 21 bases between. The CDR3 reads CASSLVVFQSGARYTF. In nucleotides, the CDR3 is TGTGCCAGCAGCTTAGTTGTTTTTCAGTCGGGCGCACGCTACACCTTC.

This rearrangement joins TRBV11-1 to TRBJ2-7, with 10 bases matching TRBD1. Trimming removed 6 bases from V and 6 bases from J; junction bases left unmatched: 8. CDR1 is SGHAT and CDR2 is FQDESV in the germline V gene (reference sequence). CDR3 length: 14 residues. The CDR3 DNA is TGTGCCAGCAGGATCACGGGACAGGGGTTCGAGCAGTACTTC. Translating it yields CASRITGQGFEQYF.

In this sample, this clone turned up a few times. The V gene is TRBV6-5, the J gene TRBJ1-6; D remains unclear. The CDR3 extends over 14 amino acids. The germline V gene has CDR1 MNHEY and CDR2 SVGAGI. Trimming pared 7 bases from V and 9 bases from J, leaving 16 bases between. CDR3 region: CASTVNGLGSPLHF. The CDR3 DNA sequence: TGTGCCAGCACTGTAAACGGTTTAGGTTCACCCCTCCACTTT.

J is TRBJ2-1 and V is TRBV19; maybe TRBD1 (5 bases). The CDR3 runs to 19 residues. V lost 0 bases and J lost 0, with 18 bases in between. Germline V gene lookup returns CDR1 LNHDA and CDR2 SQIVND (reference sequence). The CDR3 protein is CASSIDPLRRASSYNEQFF. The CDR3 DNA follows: TGTGCCAGTAGTATAGATCCACTCCGCAGGGCCAGCTCCTACAATGAGCAGTTCTTC.

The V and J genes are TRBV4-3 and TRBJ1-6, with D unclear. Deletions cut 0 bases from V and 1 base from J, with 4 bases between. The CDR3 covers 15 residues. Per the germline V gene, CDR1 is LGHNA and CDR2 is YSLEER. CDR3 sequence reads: CASSQDNSYNSPLHF. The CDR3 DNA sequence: TGCGCCAGCAGCCAAGACAATTCCTATAATTCACCCCTCCACTTT.

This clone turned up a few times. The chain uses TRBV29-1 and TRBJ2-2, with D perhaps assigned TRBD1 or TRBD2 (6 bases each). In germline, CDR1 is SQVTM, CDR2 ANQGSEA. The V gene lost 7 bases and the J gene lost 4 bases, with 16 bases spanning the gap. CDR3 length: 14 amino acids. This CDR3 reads CSASLGGVTGELFF. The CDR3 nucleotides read TGCAGCGCCTCCCTCGGGGGCGTCACCGGGGAGCTGTTTTTT.

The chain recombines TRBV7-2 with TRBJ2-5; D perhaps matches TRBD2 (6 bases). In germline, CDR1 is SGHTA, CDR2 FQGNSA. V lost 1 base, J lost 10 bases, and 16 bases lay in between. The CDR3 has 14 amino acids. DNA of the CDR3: TGTGCCAGCAGCTTAGGGGTCTGGTCGGGGGACCAGTACTTC. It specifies CASSLGVWSGDQYF.

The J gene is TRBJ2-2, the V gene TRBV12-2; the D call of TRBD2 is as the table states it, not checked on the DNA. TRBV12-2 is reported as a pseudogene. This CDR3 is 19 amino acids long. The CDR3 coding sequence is TGTGCAAGTCGCTTCGAGCCCCCCCGGGGGGACCTGAACACCGGGGAGCTGTTTTTT. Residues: CASRFEPPRGDLNTGELFF.

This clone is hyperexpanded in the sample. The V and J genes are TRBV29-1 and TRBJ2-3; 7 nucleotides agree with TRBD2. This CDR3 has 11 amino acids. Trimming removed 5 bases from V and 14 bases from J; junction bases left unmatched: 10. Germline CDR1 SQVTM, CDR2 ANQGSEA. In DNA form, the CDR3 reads TGCAGCGTTAGGGAGGGGATCCCAGGGTATTTT. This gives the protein CSVREGIPGYF.

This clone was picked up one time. CDR3 coding DNA: TGTGCCAGCAGCTCGGGACGGAGAAATCAGCCCCAGCATTTT. Translated, it gives CASSSGRRNQPQHF. The rearrangement uses TRBV13 and TRBJ1-5; maybe TRBD1 (5 bases). V was trimmed by 4 bases and J by 4 bases, leaving 11 bases between them. The CDR3 has 14 amino acids. CDR1 and CDR2 from the germline V gene are PRHDT and FYEKMQ (reference sequence).